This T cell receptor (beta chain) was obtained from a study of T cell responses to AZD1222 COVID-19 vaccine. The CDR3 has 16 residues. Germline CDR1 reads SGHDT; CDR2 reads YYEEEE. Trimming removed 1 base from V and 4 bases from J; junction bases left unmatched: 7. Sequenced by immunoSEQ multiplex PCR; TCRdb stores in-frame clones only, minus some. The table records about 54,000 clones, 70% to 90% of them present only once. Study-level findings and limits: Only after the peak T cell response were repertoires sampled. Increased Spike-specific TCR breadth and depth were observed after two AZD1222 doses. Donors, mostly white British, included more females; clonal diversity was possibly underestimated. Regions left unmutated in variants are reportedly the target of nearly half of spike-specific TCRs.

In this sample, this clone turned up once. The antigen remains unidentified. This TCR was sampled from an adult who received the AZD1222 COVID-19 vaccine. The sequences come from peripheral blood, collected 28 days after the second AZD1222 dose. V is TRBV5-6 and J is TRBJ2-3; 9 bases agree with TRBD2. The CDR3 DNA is TGTGCCAGCAGCTTGTTTCCTAGCGGGACAGCAGATACGCAGTATTTT. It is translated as CASSLFPSGTADTQYF.